This TCR beta chain was sequenced during a study of cytomegalovirus exposure and HLA in healthy donors. The length of the CDR3 is 15 residues. Germline V gives CDR1 ENHRY, CDR2 SYGVKD. Unmatched junction bases numbered 6, after V lost 4 bases and J lost 2 bases. Using immunoSEQ multiplex PCR, the repertoire was profiled, and TCRdb retains in-frame clones only, with some absent. The sample holds tens of thousands of clones, 97% seen once. Study-level points and caveats: Reports showed the classifier diagnosing cytomegalovirus status with high specificity and sensitivity. Listed as cytomegalovirus-associated were approximately 160 TCR beta chains. Most observed TCR sequences were rare, whereas some public TCRs were detected in many donors.

As for this clone: Its cognate antigen is unknown.

The rearrangement joins TRBV10-3 to TRBJ2-7, with 9 bases identical to TRBD1. The receptor comes from a man aged 25 to 40 in good health and CMV-seropositive. The specimen sequenced was PBMCs. CDR3 region: CAISGRGTGTYEQYF. The CDR3 coding sequence is TGTGCCATCAGTGGTCGCGGGACAGGGACCTACGAGCAGTACTTC.